This T cell receptor beta chain was sequenced in a study of T-cell reconstitution after alpha-beta-depleted transplantation in children. The germline V gene encodes CDR1 SGHAT and CDR2 FQNNGV. V was pared by 4 bases and J by 4 bases, with 17 bases between. CDR3 length: 16 amino acids. Library preparation (for TCRbeta) was performed with unique molecular identifiers. Each CDR3 protein gets one entry after TCRdb re-called the PCR reads with MiXCR. Counted here are about 640,000 distinct CDR3 sequences, around a sixth occurring once; the ten biggest clones make up about 1.1%. This TCR was sampled from a human donor who donated a stem cell graft to a child with acute myeloid leukemia. Sequencing used PBMCs from the stem cell graft donor, obtained from the stem cell graft. The chain combines TRBV11-2 with TRBJ2-1, with D perhaps matching TRBD2 (6 bases). CDR3 region: CASSSPEEGWYNEQFF. In nucleotides, the CDR3 is TGTGCCAGCAGCTCCCCCGAGGAGGGATGGTACAATGAGCAGTTCTTC.